This T cell receptor beta chain was found in a study of identical twins. Worth noting for this clonotype: What it binds is not known.

Carrying unique molecular identifiers, the cDNA also gained a universal primer site through template switching. Each CDR3 protein gets one entry after TCRdb re-called the 5' RACE reads with MiXCR. The sample gives some 710,000 distinct CDR3 sequences, around 6% of which show up once; roughly 1.6% is in the top ten. Points from the study as a whole: Instead of following the same donors, the conclusions were based on cross-sectional statistical analysis.

V shed 6 bases and J 8 bases; nucleotides not matched to a gene: 12. The CDR3 runs 15 residues. The chain couples TRBV12-3 or TRBV12-4 to TRBJ1-2; 10 bases fit TRBD1. The sample comprised naive T cells sorted from blood. The clonotype comes from a man in his late teens or twenties in good health. This chain's CDR3 is CASSSPGQGILGYTF. CDR3 nucleotides: TGTGCCAGCAGCTCTCCGGGACAGGGGATTCTCGGCTACACCTTC.